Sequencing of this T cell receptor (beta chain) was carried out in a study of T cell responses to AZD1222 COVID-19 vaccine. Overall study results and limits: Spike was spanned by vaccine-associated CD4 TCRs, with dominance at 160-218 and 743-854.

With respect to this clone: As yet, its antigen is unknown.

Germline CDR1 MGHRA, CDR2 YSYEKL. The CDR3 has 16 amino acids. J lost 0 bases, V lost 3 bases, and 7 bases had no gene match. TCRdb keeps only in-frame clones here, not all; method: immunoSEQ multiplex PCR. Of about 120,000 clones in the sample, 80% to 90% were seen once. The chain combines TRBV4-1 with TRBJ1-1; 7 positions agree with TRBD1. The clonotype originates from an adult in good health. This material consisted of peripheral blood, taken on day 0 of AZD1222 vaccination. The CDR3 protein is CASSQTDRAMNTEAFF. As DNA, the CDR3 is TGCGCCAGCAGCCAGACAGACAGGGCTATGAACACTGAAGCTTTCTTT.